This T cell receptor (beta chain) comes out of a study of control samples from healthy donors and cancer patients (dated by TCRdb to about 2020). Details on this clone: The clone's antigen remains unknown. No qualities accompany the bases; no much larger clone lies one base away.

The CDR3 goes from the cysteine to the phenylalanine over 16 residues. Only the CDR3 region is kept as DNA, spanning 48 bases read in frame from base 1. Trimming takes 2 bases off V and 3 bases off J; junction bases not matched to a gene: 6. The germline V gene yields SGHTA for CDR1 and FQGNSA for CDR2. The method was the immunoSEQ multiplex PCR assay. Imported from immuneACCESS, the table was reduced by TCRdb to in-frame sequences with V and J called. These copies leave out some clones; in studies compared against another copy, an unresolved V gene accounts for under half, and the cause of the remainder is not known. In all, the sample holds tens of thousands of clones, and around 90% of those were seen once. The top ten clones comprise 5.5% to 7% of the sample.

The clonotype comes from a man aged 60 to 69 with colorectal cancer. The material sequenced was PBMCs. This sequence uses TRBV7-2 and TRBJ2-3; 9 bases in the junction line up with TRBD2. The CDR3 is CASSLIAGVGTDTQYF. The DNA is as follows: TGTGCCAGCAGCTTAATAGCGGGGGTGGGGACAGATACGCAGTATTTT.